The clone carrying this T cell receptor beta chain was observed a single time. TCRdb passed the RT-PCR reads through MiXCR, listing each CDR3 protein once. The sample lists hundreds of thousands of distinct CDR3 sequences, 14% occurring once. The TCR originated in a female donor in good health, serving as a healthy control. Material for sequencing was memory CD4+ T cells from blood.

The chain's CDR3 is CASVKQGALVNIQYF. The CDR3 region has the DNA TGTGCCAGCGTCAAACAGGGGGCTTTGGTAAACATTCAGTACTTC. The chain recombines TRBV28 with TRBJ2-4, with TRBD1 matching over 9 bases. CDR3 size: 15 residues. The trim removed 8 bases at V and 6 bases at J, leaving 11 bases unmatched. Germline CDR1 is MDHEN and CDR2 is SYDVKM.